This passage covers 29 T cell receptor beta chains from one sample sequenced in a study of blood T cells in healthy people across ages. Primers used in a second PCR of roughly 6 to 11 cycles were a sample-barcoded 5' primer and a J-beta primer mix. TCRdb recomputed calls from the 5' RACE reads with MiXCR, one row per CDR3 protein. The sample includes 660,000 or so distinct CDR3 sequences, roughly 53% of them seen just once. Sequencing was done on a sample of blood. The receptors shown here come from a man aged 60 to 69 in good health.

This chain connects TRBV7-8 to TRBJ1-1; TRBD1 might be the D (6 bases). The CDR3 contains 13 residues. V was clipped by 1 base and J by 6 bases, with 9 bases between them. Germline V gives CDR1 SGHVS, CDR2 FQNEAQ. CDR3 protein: CASSLDRDAEAFF. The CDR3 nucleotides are TGTGCCAGCAGCTTAGACAGGGACGCTGAAGCTTTCTTT.

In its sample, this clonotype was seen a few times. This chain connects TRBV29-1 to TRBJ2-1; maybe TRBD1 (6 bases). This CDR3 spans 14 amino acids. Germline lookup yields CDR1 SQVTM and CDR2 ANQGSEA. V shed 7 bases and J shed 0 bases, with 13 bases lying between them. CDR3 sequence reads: CSAGTGSSYNEQFF. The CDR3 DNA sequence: TGCAGCGCCGGAACAGGGAGCTCCTACAATGAGCAGTTCTTC.

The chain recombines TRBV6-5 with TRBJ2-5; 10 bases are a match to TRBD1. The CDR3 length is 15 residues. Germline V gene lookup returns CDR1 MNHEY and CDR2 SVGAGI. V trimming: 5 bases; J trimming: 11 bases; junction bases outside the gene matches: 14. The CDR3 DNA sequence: TGTGCCAGCAGTAAACCGGGACAGGGGATCAATGAGCAGTACTTC. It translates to CASSKPGQGINEQYF.

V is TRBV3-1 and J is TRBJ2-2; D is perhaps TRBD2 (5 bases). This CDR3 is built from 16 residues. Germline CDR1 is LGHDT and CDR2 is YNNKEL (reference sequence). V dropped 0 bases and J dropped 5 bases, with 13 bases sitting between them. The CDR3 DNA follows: TGTGCCAGCAGCCAAGACCCGGGGATGAATACCGGGGAGCTGTTTTTT. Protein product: CASSQDPGMNTGELFF.

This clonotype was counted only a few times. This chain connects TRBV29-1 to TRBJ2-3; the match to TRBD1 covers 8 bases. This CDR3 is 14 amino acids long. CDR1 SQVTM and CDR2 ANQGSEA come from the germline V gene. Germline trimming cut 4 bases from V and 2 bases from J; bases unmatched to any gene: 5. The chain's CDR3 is CSVGGQENTDTQYF. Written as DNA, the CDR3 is TGCAGCGTTGGGGGACAGGAGAACACAGATACGCAGTATTTT.

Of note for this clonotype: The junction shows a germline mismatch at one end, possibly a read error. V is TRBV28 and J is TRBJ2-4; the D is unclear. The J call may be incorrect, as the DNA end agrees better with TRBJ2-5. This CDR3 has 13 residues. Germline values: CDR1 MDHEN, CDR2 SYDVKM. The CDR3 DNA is TGTGCCACCCTCCTGGGGAACCAAGGGACCCAGTACTTC. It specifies CATLLGNQGTQYF.

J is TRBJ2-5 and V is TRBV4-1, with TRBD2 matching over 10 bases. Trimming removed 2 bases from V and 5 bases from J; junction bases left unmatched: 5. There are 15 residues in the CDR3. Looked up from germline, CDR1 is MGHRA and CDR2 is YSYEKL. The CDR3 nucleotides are TGCGCCAGCAGCCAACTAGCGGGGGCCCAGGAGACCCAGTACTTC. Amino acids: CASSQLAGAQETQYF.

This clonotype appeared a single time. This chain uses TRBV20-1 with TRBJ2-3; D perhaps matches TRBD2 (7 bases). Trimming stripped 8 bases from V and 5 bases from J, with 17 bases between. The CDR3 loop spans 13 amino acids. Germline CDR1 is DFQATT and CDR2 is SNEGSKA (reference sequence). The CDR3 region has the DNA TGCAGTTGCGTTCCGGGGGGCGTAGATACGCAGTATTTT. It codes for CSCVPGGVDTQYF.

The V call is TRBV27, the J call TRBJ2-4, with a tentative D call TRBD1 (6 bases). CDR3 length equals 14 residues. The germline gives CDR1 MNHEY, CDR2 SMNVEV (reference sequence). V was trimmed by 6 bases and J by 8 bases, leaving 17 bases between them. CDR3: CASRRGWGSDIQYF. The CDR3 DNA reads TGTGCCAGCAGGAGGGGGTGGGGGTCGGACATTCAGTACTTC.

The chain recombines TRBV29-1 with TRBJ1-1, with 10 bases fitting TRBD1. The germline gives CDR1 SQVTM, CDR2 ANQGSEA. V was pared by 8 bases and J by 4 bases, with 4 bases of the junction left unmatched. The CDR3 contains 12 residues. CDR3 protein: CSTRTGGTEAFF. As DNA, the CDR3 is TGCAGCACAAGGACAGGGGGCACTGAAGCTTTCTTT.

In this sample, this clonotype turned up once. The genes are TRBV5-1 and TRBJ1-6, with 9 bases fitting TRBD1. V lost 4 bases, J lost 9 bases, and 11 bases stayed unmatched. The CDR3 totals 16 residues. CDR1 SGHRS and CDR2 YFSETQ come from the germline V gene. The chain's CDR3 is CASSPTKQGAGSPLHF. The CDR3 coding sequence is TGCGCCAGCAGCCCTACGAAACAGGGGGCTGGTTCACCCCTCCACTTT. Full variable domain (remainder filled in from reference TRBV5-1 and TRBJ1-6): KAGVTQTPRYLIKTRGQQVTLSCSPISGHRSVSWYQQTPGQGLQFLFEYFSETQRNKGNFPGRFSGRQFSNSRSEMNVSTLELGDSALYLCASSPTKQGAGSPLHFGNGTRLTVT.

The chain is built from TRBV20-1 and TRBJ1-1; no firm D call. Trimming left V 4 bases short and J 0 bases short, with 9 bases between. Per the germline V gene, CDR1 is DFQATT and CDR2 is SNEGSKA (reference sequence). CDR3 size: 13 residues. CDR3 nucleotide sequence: TGCAGTGCTAATCCTTCCTTGAACACTGAAGCTTTCTTT. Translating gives CSANPSLNTEAFF.

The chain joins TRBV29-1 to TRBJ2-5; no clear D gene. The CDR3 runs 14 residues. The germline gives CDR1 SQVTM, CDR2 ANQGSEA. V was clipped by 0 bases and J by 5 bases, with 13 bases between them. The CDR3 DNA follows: TGCAGCGTTGAAGATCAGTGGAATTCGGAGACCCAGTACTTC. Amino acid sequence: CSVEDQWNSETQYF.

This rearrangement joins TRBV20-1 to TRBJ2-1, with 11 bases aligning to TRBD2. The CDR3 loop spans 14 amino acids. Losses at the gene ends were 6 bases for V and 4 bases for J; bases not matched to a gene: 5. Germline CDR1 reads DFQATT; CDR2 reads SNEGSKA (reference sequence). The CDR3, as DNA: TGCAGTGCCTCTATAGCGGGGGGGTACAATGAGCAGTTCTTC. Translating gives CSASIAGGYNEQFF.

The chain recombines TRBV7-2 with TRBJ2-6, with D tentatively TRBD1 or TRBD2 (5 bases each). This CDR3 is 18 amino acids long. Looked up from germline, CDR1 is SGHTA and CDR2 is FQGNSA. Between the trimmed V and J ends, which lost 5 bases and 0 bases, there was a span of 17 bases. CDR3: CASSQRGTTLSGANVLTF. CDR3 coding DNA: TGTGCCAGCAGCCAGAGGGGCACAACTCTCTCTGGGGCCAACGTCCTGACTTTC.

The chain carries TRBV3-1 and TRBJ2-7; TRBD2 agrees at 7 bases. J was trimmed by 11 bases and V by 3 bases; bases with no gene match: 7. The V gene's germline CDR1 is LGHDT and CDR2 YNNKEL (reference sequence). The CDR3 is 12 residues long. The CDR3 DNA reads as TGTGCCAGCAGCCAGGCGGGCAGCGGGGAGTACTTC. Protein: CASSQAGSGEYF.

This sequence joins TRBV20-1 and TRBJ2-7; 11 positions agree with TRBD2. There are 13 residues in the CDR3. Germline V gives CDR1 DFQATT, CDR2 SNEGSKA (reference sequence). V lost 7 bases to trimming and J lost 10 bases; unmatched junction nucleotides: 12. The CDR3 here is CSGVAGGTPDQYF. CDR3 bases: TGCAGTGGGGTAGCGGGGGGGACCCCCGACCAGTACTTC.

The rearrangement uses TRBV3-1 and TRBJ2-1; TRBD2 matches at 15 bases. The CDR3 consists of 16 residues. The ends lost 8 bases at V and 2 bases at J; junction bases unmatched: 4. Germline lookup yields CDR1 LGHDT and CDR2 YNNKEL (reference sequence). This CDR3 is CASRTSGGAPYNEQFF. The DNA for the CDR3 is TGTGCCAGCCGGACTAGCGGGGGGGCCCCCTACAATGAGCAGTTCTTC.

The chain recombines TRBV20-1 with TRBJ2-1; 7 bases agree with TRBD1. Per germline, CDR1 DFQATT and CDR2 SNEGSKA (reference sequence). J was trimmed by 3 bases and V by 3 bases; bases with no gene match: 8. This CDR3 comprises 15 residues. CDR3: CSASPLGTDYNEQFF. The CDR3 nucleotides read TGCAGTGCTAGTCCACTCGGGACAGACTACAATGAGCAGTTCTTC.

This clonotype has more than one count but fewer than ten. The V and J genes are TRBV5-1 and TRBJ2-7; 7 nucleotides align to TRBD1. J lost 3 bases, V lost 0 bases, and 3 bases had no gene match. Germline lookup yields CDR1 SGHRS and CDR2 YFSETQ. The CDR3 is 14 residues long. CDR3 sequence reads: CASSLEGDSYEQYF. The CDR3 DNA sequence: TGCGCCAGCAGCTTGGAGGGGGACAGCTACGAGCAGTACTTC.

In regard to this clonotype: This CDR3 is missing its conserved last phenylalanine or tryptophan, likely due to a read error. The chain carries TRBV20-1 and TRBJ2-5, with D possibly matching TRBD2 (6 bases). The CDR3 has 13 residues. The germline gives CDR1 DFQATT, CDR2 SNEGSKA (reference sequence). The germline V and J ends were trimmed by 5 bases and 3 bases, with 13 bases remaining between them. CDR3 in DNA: TGCAGTGCTTTTGGGCCGGGGGAAGAGACCCAGTACTCC. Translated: CSAFGPGEETQYS.

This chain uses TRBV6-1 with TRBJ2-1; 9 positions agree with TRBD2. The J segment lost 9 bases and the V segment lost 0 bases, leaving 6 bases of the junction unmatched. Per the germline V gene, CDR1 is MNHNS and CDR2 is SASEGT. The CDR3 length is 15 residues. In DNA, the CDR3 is TGTGCCAGCAGTGAAGCGGCTAGCGGGGCAATTGAGCAGTTCTTC. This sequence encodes CASSEAASGAIEQFF.

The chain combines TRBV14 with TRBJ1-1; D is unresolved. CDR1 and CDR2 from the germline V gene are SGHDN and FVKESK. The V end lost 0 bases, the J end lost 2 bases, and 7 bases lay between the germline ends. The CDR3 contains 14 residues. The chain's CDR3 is CASSQDNVNTEAFF. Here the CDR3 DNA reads TGTGCCAGCAGCCAAGATAATGTTAACACTGAAGCTTTCTTT.

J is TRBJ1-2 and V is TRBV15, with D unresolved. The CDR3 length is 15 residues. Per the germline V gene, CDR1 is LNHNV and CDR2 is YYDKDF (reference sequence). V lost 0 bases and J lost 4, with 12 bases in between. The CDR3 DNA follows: TGTGCCACCAGCAGAGATCTCCCGGGCCCCTATGGCTACACCTTC. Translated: CATSRDLPGPYGYTF.

CDR3 amino acids: CASSLRQLSTDTQYF. The CDR3 nucleotides are TGTGCCAGCAGCTTAAGACAGCTTAGCACAGATACGCAGTATTTT. The chain employs TRBV7-2 and TRBJ2-3; tentative D call: TRBD1 (5 bases). The V gene lost 2 bases and the J gene lost 0 bases, with 9 bases spanning the gap. There are 15 residues in the CDR3. CDR1 is SGHTA and CDR2 is FQGNSA in the germline V gene.

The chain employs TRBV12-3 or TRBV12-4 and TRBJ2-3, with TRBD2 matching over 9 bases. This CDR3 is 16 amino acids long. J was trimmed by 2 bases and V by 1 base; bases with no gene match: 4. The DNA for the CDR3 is TGTGCCAGCAGTTTAGTGCGGGGGGGCCCCACAGATACGCAGTATTTT. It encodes CASSLVRGGPTDTQYF.

The CDR3 nucleotides are TGTGCCAGCAGTGTGGGGAGATCTAACTATGGCTACACCTTC. Translated, it gives CASSVGRSNYGYTF. This chain joins TRBV2 and TRBJ1-2; no firm D call. Germline values: CDR1 SNHLY, CDR2 FYNNEI. There are 14 residues in the CDR3. V shed 4 bases and J shed 0 bases, with 9 bases lying between them.

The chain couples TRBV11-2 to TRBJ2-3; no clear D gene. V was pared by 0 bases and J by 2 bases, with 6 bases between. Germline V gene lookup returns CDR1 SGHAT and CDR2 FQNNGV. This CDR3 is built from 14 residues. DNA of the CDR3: TGTGCCAGCAGCTTAGAGGGGTTCACAGATACGCAGTATTTT. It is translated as CASSLEGFTDTQYF. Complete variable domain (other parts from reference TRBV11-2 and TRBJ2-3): EAGVAQSPRYKIIEKRQSVAFWCNPISGHATLYWYQQILGQGPKLLIQFQNNGVVDDSQLPKDRFSAERLKGVDSTLKIQPAKLEDSAVYLCASSLEGFTDTQYFGPGTRLTVL.

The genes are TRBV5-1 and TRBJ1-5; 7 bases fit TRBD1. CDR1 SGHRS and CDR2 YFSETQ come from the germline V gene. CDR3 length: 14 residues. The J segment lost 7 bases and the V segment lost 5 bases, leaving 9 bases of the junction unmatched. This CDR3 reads CASSPTGSGQPQHF. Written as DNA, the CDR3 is TGCGCCAGCAGTCCGACAGGGTCGGGACAGCCCCAGCATTTT.